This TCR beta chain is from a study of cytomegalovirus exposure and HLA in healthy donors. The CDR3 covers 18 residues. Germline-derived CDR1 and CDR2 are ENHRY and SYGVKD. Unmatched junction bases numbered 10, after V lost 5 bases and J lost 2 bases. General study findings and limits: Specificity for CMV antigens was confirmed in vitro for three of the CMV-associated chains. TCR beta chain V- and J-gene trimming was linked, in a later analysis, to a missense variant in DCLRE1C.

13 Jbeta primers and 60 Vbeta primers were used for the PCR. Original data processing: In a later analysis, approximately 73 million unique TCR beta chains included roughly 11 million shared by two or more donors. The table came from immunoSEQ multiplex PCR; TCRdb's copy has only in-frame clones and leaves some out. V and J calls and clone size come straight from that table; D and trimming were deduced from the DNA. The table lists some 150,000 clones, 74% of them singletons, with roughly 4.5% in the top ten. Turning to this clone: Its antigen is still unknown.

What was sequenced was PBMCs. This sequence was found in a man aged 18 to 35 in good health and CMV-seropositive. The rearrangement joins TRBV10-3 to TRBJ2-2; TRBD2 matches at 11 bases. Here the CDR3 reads CAISLYPGLAANTGELFF. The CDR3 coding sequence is TGTGCCATCAGTCTATACCCGGGACTAGCGGCAAACACCGGGGAGCTGTTTTTT.